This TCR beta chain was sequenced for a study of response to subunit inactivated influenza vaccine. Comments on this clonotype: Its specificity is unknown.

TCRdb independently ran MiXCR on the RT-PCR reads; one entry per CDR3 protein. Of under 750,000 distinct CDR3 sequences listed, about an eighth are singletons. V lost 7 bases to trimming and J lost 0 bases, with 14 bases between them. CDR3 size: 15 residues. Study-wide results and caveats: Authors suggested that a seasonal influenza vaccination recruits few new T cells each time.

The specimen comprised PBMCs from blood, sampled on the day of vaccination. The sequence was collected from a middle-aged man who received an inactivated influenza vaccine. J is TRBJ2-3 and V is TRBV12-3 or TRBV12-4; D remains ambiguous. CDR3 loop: CASINKRSSTDTQYF. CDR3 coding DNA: TGTGCCAGCATAAATAAGCGTTCTAGCACAGATACGCAGTATTTT.